Included here is one TCR beta chain sequence, with context. What this receptor recognizes is not known. Base qualities are not at hand, and no much larger clone is one base apart. Patients with a history of autoimmune disease or receiving systemic immunosuppression were excluded from the trial. In every dose cohort, peripheral blood was drawn for TCR sequencing at baseline, cycle 4 day 1, and cycle 7 day 1. The samples were taken from a phase I, first-in-human, multicenter, open-label dose-escalation trial of ivuxolimab. Adults with locally advanced or metastatic melanoma, renal cell carcinoma, hepatocellular carcinoma or head and neck squamous cell carcinoma were enrolled in the trial. Before TCR sequencing, CD4+ and CD8+ T cells were separately sorted from peripheral blood. This sample stems from a study of OX40 agonist ivuxolimab in advanced cancers. Regarding the research as a whole: Ivuxolimab, which targeted the costimulatory receptor OX40 (CD134), was an agonistic, fully human IgG2 monoclonal antibody. Intravenous ivuxolimab was administered to patients every 2 weeks at six dose levels: 0.01, 0.1, 0.3, 1.5, 3 and 10 mg/kg. Of the roughly 52 dose-escalation patients, hepatocellular carcinoma was present in around 19, melanoma in around 15, renal cell carcinoma in 9 and head and neck cancer in 9. A male proportion of nearly 85% and a mean age of roughly 55 years, ranging from 23 to 79, were recorded for the dose-escalation cohort. Patients were allowed to have had prior anti-PD-1, anti-PD-L1 or anti-CTLA-4 therapy, and around two fifths of the dose-escalation patients had been treated with checkpoint inhibitors. Partial responses occurred in three dose-escalation patients, of whom one had hepatocellular carcinoma and two had cutaneous melanoma. Peripheral TCRbeta sequencing was intended to test whether TCR sequence diversity was altered and clonal T-cell expansion was caused by ivuxolimab. The monotherapy dose-escalation portion (N ≈ 56 patients) of the phase I ivuxolimab trial is reported in the paper.

For sequencing of the TCRbeta CDR3 region, genomic DNA was extracted from the sorted cells. TCRbeta CDR3 regions were sequenced using the immunoSEQ Assay. TCRdb provides this immuneACCESS table in a form limited to in-frame rearrangements. Some clones are lacking; in checked studies, under half of them reflect an unresolved V gene, and why the rest are absent is not known. Here the sample has 40,000 to 60,000 clones; roughly 86% occur a single time. Roughly 3.5% of the sample is taken by the ten largest. Reading the germline V gene (reference sequence) gives CDR1 LNHNV and CDR2 YYDKDF. The trim is 4 bases for V and 3 bases for J, with a gap of 25 bases between the germline ends. The CDR3 sequence holds 18 residues, the cysteine and phenylalanine included. CDR3 DNA only is kept here, 54 bases in frame from base 1. Beyond this particular receptor, the publication reports: At doses of 0.1 to 3.0 mg/kg, clonal expansion of both CD4+ and CD8+ blood T cells was observed from baseline to week 6. The antigen specificity of the clonally expanded peripheral T cells was not determined. Partial responders in the 0.1-3.0 mg/kg groups had among the lowest normalized peripheral clonal expansion, especially among CD8+ T cells. After ivuxolimab, CD8+ T cells had more expanded clones than CD4+ T cells on average. Low levels of normalized T-cell clonal expansion were also seen in some patients who did not respond.

Sequences were derived from CD4+ or CD8+ T cells sorted from blood, sampled in a trial of the OX40 agonist ivuxolimab. The sequence derives from an adult with an advanced solid tumor such as melanoma, head and neck, liver or kidney cancer. Recombination connected TRBV15 to TRBJ2-7; TRBD1 could be the D gene, as 6 bases match. DNA sequence: TGTGCCACCAGCACTGGCCGGGACAACCGAGGGGGTCTCTACGAGCAGTACTTC. This is translated as CATSTGRDNRGGLYEQYF.